This note documents a single T cell receptor (beta chain) sequence. This record belongs to a study of blood T cell repertoires in COVID-19. Across the whole study: Both acute and convalescent COVID-19 samples were obtained from the United States, Italy and Spain. PBMCs, B-cell-depleted T cells, or T cells provided the cDNA or gDNA that made up the material.

Per the germline V gene, CDR1 is SGHTA and CDR2 is FQGNSA. This CDR3 is 15 amino acids long. Unmatched junction bases numbered 8, after V lost 5 bases and J lost 4 bases. Per the original data handling: Reference gene primer amplification yielded estimated nucleated cell counts. Generated by immunoSEQ multiplex PCR, the TCRdb table keeps only in-frame clones and is missing some. The V and J calls and clone size were taken over from that table, and D and trimming were inferred from the DNA. The sample yields fewer than 70,000 clones, 88% seen once. This receptor was identified in a human donor in a cohort sampled during active COVID-19. The chain joins TRBV7-2 to TRBJ1-5; 7 nucleotides align to TRBD1. The specimen was peripheral blood. Written as DNA, the CDR3 is TGTGCCAGCAGCATGGGACAGCGGACTAATCAGCCCCAGCATTTT. It codes for CASSMGQRTNQPQHF.